This T cell receptor (beta chain) was sequenced in a study of cytomegalovirus exposure and HLA in healthy donors. As for the study in general: One earlier analysis, a look at roughly 170 million T cells, found 100 million to 130 million unique TCR beta sequences.

This clone was detected only once. The antigen is not known. Study-level findings and limits: A later analysis reportedly found fewer N-insertions in an Asian-associated ancestry cluster than the roughly 680-donor mean. Immune exposure data for these donors was limited to CMV serostatus.

PCR involved 60 Vbeta and 13 Jbeta primers. The repertoire was sequenced with immunoSEQ multiplex PCR; TCRdb's copy has only in-frame clones and lacks some. The sample contains about 150,000 clones, about 85% of which appear only once. The TCR originated in a man aged 30-40 years in good health and CMV-seropositive. What was sequenced was PBMCs.

CDR3 nucleotide sequence: TGTGCCAGCAGCTTTCTAGCGGGAGTTTCCGAGCAGTACTTC. This codes for CASSFLAGVSEQYF. The rearrangement joins TRBV5-6 to TRBJ2-7; 10 nucleotides align to TRBD2. The CDR3 has 14 amino acids. Germline CDR1 reads SGHDT; CDR2 reads YYEEEE. Unmatched junction bases numbered 5, after V lost 2 bases and J lost 6 bases.